A selection of T cell receptor beta chains follows, all from one sample in a study of shared clonotypes between healthy human individuals. The data were produced by immunoSEQ multiplex PCR, yet TCRdb's version contains in-frame clones alone and is incomplete. The data show approximately 2,000,000 clones, around 93% seen once. Sequencing was carried out using naive CD8+ T cells from PBMCs. These receptor sequences come from a man in his late teens or twenties in good health. Some clones in this sample may be carry-over from other donors' samples. CDR3s include the opening cysteine and the closing phenylalanine or tryptophan. D genes are given only for firm matches. Rows give clone size only sometimes, using once, few, many, or a class for an expanded clone.

CDR3 DNA: TGTGCCTGGAACAGCGGGAGGGGCCGGGATGAGCAGTTCTTC; CDR3 protein: CAWNSGRGRDEQFF; D gene: TRBD2; V gene: TRBV30; CDR3 length: 14; J gene: TRBJ2-1; clone size: NA
CDR3 DNA: TGCGCCAGCAGCTCATCCTCTGGGGGCTACGAGCAGTACTTC; CDR3 protein: CASSSSSGGYEQYF; D gene: NA; V gene: TRBV5-1; CDR3 length: 14; J gene: TRBJ2-7; clone size: NA
CDR3 DNA: TGCAGCGTCGGTAGCGCCGGGGGGTACGAGCAGTACTTC; CDR3 protein: CSVGSAGGYEQYF; D gene: TRBD2; V gene: TRBV29-1; CDR3 length: 13; J gene: TRBJ2-7; clone size: NA
CDR3 DNA: TGCAGCGTTTGGGACAGGGACTACGAGCAGTACTTC; CDR3 protein: CSVWDRDYEQYF; D gene: TRBD1; V gene: TRBV29-1; CDR3 length: 12; J gene: TRBJ2-7; clone size: NA
CDR3 DNA: TGTGCCAGCAGTTTCCGCGGCAGGGTCAATGAAAAACTGTTTTTT; CDR3 protein: CASSFRGRVNEKLFF; D gene: NA; V gene: TRBV27; CDR3 length: 15; J gene: TRBJ1-4; clone size: few
CDR3 DNA: TGTGCCAGCAGCTTAGAAAGGGCTCAGGGCTACACCTTC; CDR3 protein: CASSLERAQGYTF; D gene: NA; V gene: TRBV13; CDR3 length: 13; J gene: TRBJ1-2; clone size: NA
CDR3 DNA: TGTGCCAGCAGTTTATCGCTCCTTGCCACATCCTACGAGCAGTACTTC; CDR3 protein: CASSLSLLATSYEQYF; D gene: NA; V gene: TRBV27; CDR3 length: 16; J gene: TRBJ2-7; clone size: NA
CDR3 DNA: TGTGCCAGTAGTCCCAGGGAGTCACACGAGCAGTACTTC; CDR3 protein: CASSPRESHEQYF; D gene: NA; V gene: TRBV19; CDR3 length: 13; J gene: TRBJ2-7; clone size: NA
CDR3 DNA: TGTGCCTGGAGTGTATCGTGGGCTCGGGATGGCTACACCTTC; CDR3 protein: CAWSVSWARDGYTF; D gene: NA; V gene: TRBV30; CDR3 length: 14; J gene: TRBJ1-2; clone size: NA
CDR3 DNA: TGTGCCAGCAGCTTATTGTACGGTGGTGGAGAGCAGTTCTTC; CDR3 protein: CASSLLYGGGEQFF; D gene: NA; V gene: TRBV7-2; CDR3 length: 14; J gene: TRBJ2-1; clone size: NA
CDR3 DNA: TGTGCCAGCAGCTTACGTGACAATGAGCAGTTCTTC; CDR3 protein: CASSLRDNEQFF; D gene: NA; V gene: TRBV7-9; CDR3 length: 12; J gene: TRBJ2-1; clone size: NA
CDR3 DNA: TGTGCCAGCAGCGGACGGACAGGGGGCAGCGATGAGCAGTTCTTC; CDR3 protein: CASSGRTGGSDEQFF; D gene: TRBD1; V gene: TRBV11-2; CDR3 length: 15; J gene: TRBJ2-1; clone size: NA
CDR3 DNA: TGTGCCAGCAGCATCCTAGGACAGGGGATCATCTCTGGCTACACCTTC; CDR3 protein: CASSILGQGIISGYTF; D gene: TRBD1; V gene: TRBV7-9; CDR3 length: 16; J gene: TRBJ1-2; clone size: NA
CDR3 DNA: TGTGCCAGCACCTCAATCGGGGGGAGCTCCTACGAGCAGTACTTC; CDR3 protein: CASTSIGGSSYEQYF; D gene: TRBD2; V gene: TRBV6-5; CDR3 length: 15; J gene: TRBJ2-7; clone size: NA
CDR3 DNA: TGTGCCAGTACCCTTGGACAGGGAGGTGAAAAACTGTTTTTT; CDR3 protein: CASTLGQGGEKLFF; D gene: TRBD1; V gene: TRBV19; CDR3 length: 14; J gene: TRBJ1-4; clone size: NA
CDR3 DNA: TGTGCCAGCAGCTCTGTGGTGGCCAGCGAGGACACCGGGGAGCTGTTTTTT; CDR3 protein: CASSSVVASEDTGELFF; D gene: NA; V gene: TRBV5-6; CDR3 length: 17; J gene: TRBJ2-2; clone size: NA
CDR3 DNA: TGTGCCAGCAGTTTATCGACAGGGGCCTACGAGCAGTACTTC; CDR3 protein: CASSLSTGAYEQYF; D gene: TRBD1; V gene: TRBV28; CDR3 length: 14; J gene: TRBJ2-7; clone size: NA
CDR3 DNA: TGTGCCTGGAGTGACGGGCGCGCAGATACGCAGTATTTT; CDR3 protein: CAWSDGRADTQYF; D gene: NA; V gene: TRBV30; CDR3 length: 13; J gene: TRBJ2-3; clone size: NA
CDR3 DNA: TGTGCCAGCAGCCAACCGACTAGCGGGAGCACAGATACGCAGTATTTT; CDR3 protein: CASSQPTSGSTDTQYF; D gene: TRBD2; V gene: TRBV7-2; CDR3 length: 16; J gene: TRBJ2-3; clone size: NA
CDR3 DNA: TGTGCCTGGAGTATTTTTTCGGATCAGCCCCAGCATTTT; CDR3 protein: CAWSIFSDQPQHF; D gene: NA; V gene: TRBV30; CDR3 length: 13; J gene: TRBJ1-5; clone size: NA
CDR3 DNA: TGTGCCAGCAGCGCCTCGCAAGAGACCCAGTACTTC; CDR3 protein: CASSASQETQYF; D gene: NA; V gene: TRBV5-6; CDR3 length: 12; J gene: TRBJ2-5; clone size: once
CDR3 DNA: TGTGCCAGCAGTTTTCGGGACAGGGGGGAGACCCAGTACTTC; CDR3 protein: CASSFRDRGETQYF; D gene: TRBD1; V gene: TRBV27; CDR3 length: 14; J gene: TRBJ2-5; clone size: NA
CDR3 DNA: TGTGCCACCCTTACAGGGGGCACTGAAGCTTTCTTT; CDR3 protein: CATLTGGTEAFF; D gene: TRBD1; V gene: TRBV27; CDR3 length: 12; J gene: TRBJ1-1; clone size: few
CDR3 DNA: TGTGCCAGCAGTACTAGTAGGGGACTAGCGGCCTCCTACGAGCAGTACTTC; CDR3 protein: CASSTSRGLAASYEQYF; D gene: TRBD2; V gene: TRBV7-9; CDR3 length: 17; J gene: TRBJ2-7; clone size: NA
CDR3 DNA: TGCGCCAGCAGCCAAGAGAGGGGGAACACTGAAGCTTTCTTT; CDR3 protein: CASSQERGNTEAFF; D gene: NA; V gene: TRBV4-1; CDR3 length: 14; J gene: TRBJ1-1; clone size: NA
CDR3 DNA: TGTGCCAGCAGTGAATTCGGGGTGGGGTACACTGAAGCTTTCTTT; CDR3 protein: CASSEFGVGYTEAFF; D gene: NA; V gene: TRBV6-1; CDR3 length: 15; J gene: TRBJ1-1; clone size: NA
CDR3 DNA: TGTGCCAGCAGTTCCTCAGGGGAACCATACGAGCAGTACTTC; CDR3 protein: CASSSSGEPYEQYF; D gene: NA; V gene: TRBV27; CDR3 length: 14; J gene: TRBJ2-7; clone size: NA
CDR3 DNA: TGTGCCAGCAGCTCGATTTCCCCGGGAAATGAAGCTTTCTTT; CDR3 protein: CASSSISPGNEAFF; D gene: NA; V gene: TRBV7-9; CDR3 length: 14; J gene: TRBJ1-1; clone size: NA
CDR3 DNA: TGCGCCAGCAGTGTGGGAGACAGGGGGAATGGCTACAATGAGCAGTTCTTC; CDR3 protein: CASSVGDRGNGYNEQFF; D gene: TRBD1; V gene: TRBV10-1; CDR3 length: 17; J gene: TRBJ2-1; clone size: NA
CDR3 DNA: TGTGCCAGCAGCTTAGACGGCCGAAACATTCAGTACTTC; CDR3 protein: CASSLDGRNIQYF; D gene: NA; V gene: TRBV7-6; CDR3 length: 13; J gene: TRBJ2-4; clone size: NA
CDR3 DNA: TGTGCCAGCAGCCCCGGGGGGATCCAAGAGACCCAGTACTTC; CDR3 protein: CASSPGGIQETQYF; D gene: TRBD2; V gene: TRBV9; CDR3 length: 14; J gene: TRBJ2-5; clone size: NA
CDR3 DNA: TGTGCCAGCACCGCCTCAGGGTGGTATAGGTCTGAGCAGTTCTTC; CDR3 protein: CASTASGWYRSEQFF; D gene: NA; V gene: TRBV7-8; CDR3 length: 15; J gene: TRBJ2-1; clone size: NA
CDR3 DNA: TGTGCCAGCAGCATGGGGACTTCCCTGGCCTCGGACAATGAGCAGTTCTTC; CDR3 protein: CASSMGTSLASDNEQFF; D gene: NA; V gene: TRBV11-3; CDR3 length: 17; J gene: TRBJ2-1; clone size: NA
CDR3 DNA: TGCGTATCTAGCGGGGTGGGGAATGAGCAGTTCTTC; CDR3 protein: CVSSGVGNEQFF; D gene: TRBD2; V gene: TRBV5-1; CDR3 length: 12; J gene: TRBJ2-1; clone size: NA
CDR3 DNA: TGTGCCAGCAGCCAAGAGGGAAAGCGGGAGCTGGTTGAGCAGTTCTTC; CDR3 protein: CASSQEGKRELVEQFF; D gene: TRBD2; V gene: TRBV4-2; CDR3 length: 16; J gene: TRBJ2-1; clone size: NA
CDR3 DNA: TGTGCCAGCAGGCCCCGGATCGGGACAGCCCTGTACAATGAGCAGTTCTTC; CDR3 protein: CASRPRIGTALYNEQFF; D gene: TRBD1; V gene: TRBV2; CDR3 length: 17; J gene: TRBJ2-1; clone size: NA
CDR3 DNA: TGCGCCAGCAGCGGGACAGGGGGCAGCGGGGAGCTGTTTTTT; CDR3 protein: CASSGTGGSGELFF; D gene: TRBD1; V gene: TRBV5-1; CDR3 length: 14; J gene: TRBJ2-2; clone size: NA
CDR3 DNA: TGTGCCAGCAGCTTGAGTGGACCCGAGCAGTACTTC; CDR3 protein: CASSLSGPEQYF; D gene: NA; V gene: TRBV5-5; CDR3 length: 12; J gene: TRBJ2-7; clone size: NA
CDR3 DNA: TGTGCCAGCAGTTTACCCAGGGAGGGAAACTATGGCTACACCTTC; CDR3 protein: CASSLPREGNYGYTF; D gene: NA; V gene: TRBV28; CDR3 length: 15; J gene: TRBJ1-2; clone size: NA
CDR3 DNA: TGTGCCAGCGGCGACACAGATACGCAGTATTTT; CDR3 protein: CASGDTDTQYF; D gene: NA; V gene: TRBV7-9; CDR3 length: 11; J gene: TRBJ2-3; clone size: NA
CDR3 DNA: TGTGCCAGCAGCGCCTCGGGACAGGGAGAGTCCGGGGCCAACGTCCTGACTTTC; CDR3 protein: CASSASGQGESGANVLTF; D gene: TRBD1; V gene: TRBV7-6; CDR3 length: 18; J gene: TRBJ2-6; clone size: few
CDR3 DNA: TGTGCCAGCAGTGCCGGGACTAGCCTTAGCGACGAGCAGTACTTC; CDR3 protein: CASSAGTSLSDEQYF; D gene: TRBD2; V gene: TRBV9; CDR3 length: 15; J gene: TRBJ2-7; clone size: NA